The T cell receptor (beta chain) described here comes from a study of control samples from healthy donors and cancer patients. Generated by immunoSEQ multiplex PCR, the TCRdb table keeps only in-frame clones and is missing some. The table has about 75,000 clones, 85% to 95% seen once. The sequence came from a middle-aged woman in good health. The sequenced sample consisted of blood.

CDR3 nucleotide sequence: TGTGCCAGCAGCGTAAATCGGGGGAGCACAGATACGCAGTATTTT. Its translation: CASSVNRGSTDTQYF. V usage is TRBV9 and J usage is TRBJ2-3; weak D call: TRBD2 (6 bases). V lost 1 base to trimming and J lost 0 bases, with 9 bases between them. The CDR3 spans 15 residues. Germline-derived CDR1 and CDR2 are SGDLS and YYNGEE.